A selection of T cell receptor beta chains follows, all from one sample in a study. One entry per CDR3 protein, called by TCRdb with MiXCR from the 5' RACE reads. This table holds about 23,000 distinct CDR3 sequences, roughly 29% found once. The specimen sequenced was tumor-infiltrating naive CD4+ T cells sorted from the breast tumor. Every receptor here comes from a female donor with breast cancer. The CDR3 runs from the conserved cysteine through the conserved F or W.

j_call v_call cdr3_aa
TRBJ1-1 TRBV6-5 CASSSFGRTEAFF
TRBJ1-5 TRBV2 CASMQGAFNQPQHF
TRBJ2-4 TRBV4-1 CASSRVFDGIQYF
TRBJ1-5 TRBV6-5 CASSLLGTANQPQHF
TRBJ2-3 TRBV29-1 CSVRTSGLIDTQYF
TRBJ1-5 TRBV6-6 CASSLQSPNQPQHF
TRBJ2-2 TRBV2 CASKRTGSNTGELFF
TRBJ2-3 TRBV12-3/TRBV12-4 CASTPGQVTDTQYF
TRBJ1-2 TRBV7-2 CASLQRYRDRSTNYGYTF
TRBJ2-3 TRBV5-1 CASSFGGPDTQYF
TRBJ2-7 TRBV6-2/TRBV6-3 CASRLAGGGYEQYF
TRBJ2-1 TRBV24-1 CTTSDWARGRGSYNEQFF
TRBJ1-6 TRBV5-1 CASSLERGNSPLHF
TRBJ1-1 TRBV6-1 CASSRTGGSEAFF
TRBJ2-5 TRBV5-1 CTSSSGRTQETQYF
TRBJ1-5 TRBV20-1 CSATGGGGNQPQHF
TRBJ1-1 TRBV10-2 CVSRPGPRRDKNTEAFF
TRBJ2-7 TRBV24-1 CATSESGKTYEQYF
TRBJ1-2 TRBV6-6 CASSYLDSNYGYTF
NA TRBV6-5 CASSYASGSPDTQHF
TRBJ2-3 TRBV20-1 CSARGLVTDTQYF
TRBJ1-1 TRBV28 CASSSRHAWVEAFF
TRBJ2-3 TRBV4-1 CASSRKRSGTSGSTDTQYF
TRBJ1-2 TRBV6-5 CASSYRGQNYGYTF
TRBJ2-1 TRBV20-1 CSADPVRAGGHWNEQFF
TRBJ1-1 TRBV7-3 CASSLTGFAEAFF
TRBJ2-7 TRBV6-5 CASGPRDGRYEQYF
TRBJ1-1 TRBV5-1 CASSLAGHHTEAFF
TRBJ1-5 TRBV7-9 CASSLGHSGSAPARNQPQHF
TRBJ2-1 TRBV4-1 CASGRIGGNEQFF
TRBJ2-3 TRBV5-1 CASSLGGTDTQYF
TRBJ2-4 TRBV12-3/TRBV12-4 CASSSTGAKNIRYF
TRBJ2-3 TRBV27 CASRIAGGGDTQYF
TRBJ2-1 TRBV20-1 CSARASGDYNEQFF
TRBJ2-1 TRBV6-6 CASLLGNEQFF
TRBJ1-5 TRBV19 CASSIFGQPQHF
TRBJ2-3 TRBV20-1 CSAPRLGEDTQYF
TRBJ1-6 TRBV5-4 CASSVYAGKRNSPLHF
TRBJ2-1 TRBV6-2/TRBV6-3 CASSYSGIPPYNEQFF
TRBJ2-4 TRBV7-2 CASSPGISGNIQYF
TRBJ2-3 TRBV20-1 CSARLVGLAGADTQYF
TRBJ2-7 TRBV7-9 CASSPSSGGSYEQYF
TRBJ1-5 TRBV6-5 CASRTTTGDQPQHF
TRBJ1-1 TRBV12-3/TRBV12-4 CASSLPRGYTEAFF
TRBJ1-5 TRBV20-1 CSAIQRNWGDQPQHF
TRBJ2-5 TRBV20-1 CSANPTGGRETQYF
TRBJ1-6 TRBV6-5 CASSPRPGARFNSPLHF
TRBJ1-2 TRBV25-1 CASRNGERARGYTF
TRBJ1-5 TRBV30 CAWSDQTGNQPQHF
TRBJ2-7 TRBV5-4 CASSRNPGQTSYEQYF
TRBJ1-1 TRBV6-5 CASRPRGHTEAFF
TRBJ2-1 TRBV6-5 CASSYSISYEQFF
TRBJ1-1 TRBV5-4 CASSLDGTTEAFF
TRBJ1-1 TRBV11-2 CASSFSGNTEAFF